A selection of T cell receptor beta chains follows, all from one sample in a study of T cells in narcolepsy. Assay used: immunoSEQ multiplex PCR; TCRdb lists only in-frame clones, some missing. Here the sample spans about 40,000 clones, around 88% being singletons. Sequencing input: CD45RA- memory CD4+ T cells from PBMCs. The receptors here all came from a human donor with narcolepsy. CDR3s include the opening cysteine and the closing phenylalanine or tryptophan. Each record gives: J gene, D gene, V gene, clone size, CDR3 protein, CDR3 DNA. The D gene is left open where the match is weak. Size is omitted from some rows. Given values are once, few, many or a class for expanded clones.

TRBJ2-5 - TRBV7-2 - CASSLQVAGRIQETQYF TGTGCCAGCAGCTTACAGGTGGCCGGACGCATCCAAGAGACCCAGTACTTC
TRBJ2-3 TRBD1 TRBV4-3 once CASSQGLIGTGARDTQYF TGCGCCAGCAGCCAAGGCCTTATCGGGACAGGGGCGAGGGATACGCAGTATTTT
TRBJ2-7 TRBD2 TRBV29-1 few CSVLAGTYEQYF TGCAGCGTTCTAGCGGGAACCTACGAGCAGTACTTC
TRBJ2-1 - TRBV10-3 - CAISALRGGQFF TGTGCCATCAGTGCCTTGCGGGGTGGGCAGTTCTTC
TRBJ2-2 - TRBV6-6 - CASGIDDTGELFF TGTGCCAGCGGGATTGACGACACCGGGGAGCTGTTTTTT
TRBJ2-1 TRBD2 TRBV19 - CASSIGASGRSEQFF TGTGCCAGTAGTATAGGGGCTAGCGGGAGGAGTGAGCAGTTCTTC
TRBJ2-1 - TRBV7-2 - CASSLGQEQFF TGTGCCAGCAGCTTAGGGCAAGAGCAGTTCTTC
TRBJ2-1 - TRBV29-1 once CSVGTFNEQFF TGCAGCGTAGGGACCTTCAATGAGCAGTTCTTC
TRBJ2-5 - TRBV2 - CASSAPGAAGSGTQYF TGTGCCAGCAGTGCTCCAGGGGCGGCGGGGAGCGGGACCCAGTACTTC
TRBJ1-1 - TRBV15 - CATSSSTGRAAFF TGTGCCACCAGCAGTTCAACAGGGAGAGCGGCTTTCTTT
TRBJ1-4 - TRBV5-4 once CASSLGYGGEKLFF TGTGCCAGCAGCTTGGGGTATGGTGGTGAAAAACTGTTTTTT
TRBJ2-2 TRBD1 TRBV6-5 - CASNSGTGDTGELFF TGTGCCAGCAATTCCGGGACAGGGGACACCGGGGAGCTGTTTTTT
TRBJ1-1 - TRBV11-2 - CASSTTVNTEAFF TGTGCCAGCAGCACGACGGTGAACACTGAAGCTTTCTTT
TRBJ1-4 - TRBV19 - CASRPQSTVATNEKLFF TGTGCCAGTAGGCCACAATCGACAGTTGCAACTAATGAAAAACTGTTTTTT
TRBJ2-3 TRBD2 TRBV6-4 - CASSPRATSLNTDTQYF TGTGCCAGCAGCCCTCGAGCGACTAGCCTGAACACAGATACGCAGTATTTT
TRBJ2-7 TRBD1 TRBV7-8 few CASSLFPPGTDDSPSNEQYF TGTGCCAGCAGCTTATTCCCCCCCGGGACAGACGACTCTCCATCCAACGAGCAGTACTTC
TRBJ1-5 TRBD1 TRBV6-1 - CASLDRGSNQPQHF TGTGCCAGTTTAGACAGGGGGAGCAATCAGCCCCAGCATTTT
TRBJ1-2 - TRBV7-9 once CASSPHGGRGNYGYTF TGTGCCAGCAGCCCCCACGGGGGCAGGGGTAACTATGGCTACACCTTC
TRBJ2-2 TRBD1 TRBV6-1 - CASRGTVTGELFF TGTGCCAGCAGGGGGACAGTCACCGGGGAGCTGTTTTTT
TRBJ1-2 - TRBV7-1 - CASSLSRRRGYTF TGTGCCAGCAGCCTAAGCCGCCGGAGAGGCTACACCTTC
TRBJ2-3 - TRBV19 - CASGGGSGYTDTQYF TGTGCCAGTGGCGGTGGGAGCGGCTACACAGATACGCAGTATTTT
TRBJ2-7 TRBD2 TRBV2 once CASRASGAAYEQYF TGTGCCAGCAGGGCTAGCGGGGCGGCCTACGAGCAGTACTTC
TRBJ1-6 - TRBV5-1 - CASSLARENSPLHF TGCGCCAGCAGCTTGGCTAGGGAAAATTCACCCCTCCACTTT
TRBJ1-2 - TRBV6-5 - CASRRETSGYTF TGTGCCAGCAGAAGAGAAACGAGTGGCTACACCTTC
TRBJ2-2 - TRBV2 - CASSFGAPRRELFF TGTGCCAGCAGTTTCGGGGCCCCTAGGAGGGAGCTGTTTTTT
TRBJ1-4 - TRBV19 - CASSRSSNREKLFF TGTGCCAGTAGTAGGTCCAGTAATCGGGAAAAACTGTTTTTT
TRBJ2-1 - TRBV10-2 - CASSDSLNEQFF TGCGCCAGCAGTGATTCACTCAATGAGCAGTTCTTC
TRBJ2-3 - TRBV9 - CASSVGTSTDTQYF TGTGCCAGCAGCGTAGGGACCAGCACAGATACGCAGTATTTT
TRBJ2-7 TRBD2 TRBV7-2 - CASSFQREGEQYF TGTGCCAGCAGCTTCCAAAGGGAGGGTGAGCAGTACTTC
TRBJ1-2 - TRBV28 - CASTLQGANYGYTF TGTGCCAGCACCTTACAGGGAGCCAACTATGGCTACACCTTC
TRBJ2-1 - TRBV6-5 - CASSYRGAASNEQFF TGTGCCAGCAGTTACCGTGGGGCGGCGTCCAATGAGCAGTTCTTC
TRBJ1-6 - TRBV7-9 few CASSQDRNYANSPLHF TGTGCCAGCAGCCAAGACAGAAATTATGCGAATTCACCCCTCCACTTT
TRBJ2-5 - TRBV7-7 - CASSTGHQETQYF TGTGCTAGCAGCACAGGTCACCAAGAGACCCAGTACTTC
TRBJ1-3 - TRBV11-3 - CASSPGGTAGNTIYF TGTGCCAGCAGCCCCGGGGGGACGGCTGGAAACACCATATATTTT
TRBJ1-1 TRBD1 TRBV5-4 - CASRSGQGWVRAAEAFF TGTGCCAGCAGATCAGGACAGGGGTGGGTTAGGGCGGCTGAAGCTTTCTTT
TRBJ1-1 - TRBV27 - CASSLGEGWRDTEAFF TGTGCCAGCAGTTTAGGGGAGGGGTGGCGTGACACTGAAGCTTTCTTT